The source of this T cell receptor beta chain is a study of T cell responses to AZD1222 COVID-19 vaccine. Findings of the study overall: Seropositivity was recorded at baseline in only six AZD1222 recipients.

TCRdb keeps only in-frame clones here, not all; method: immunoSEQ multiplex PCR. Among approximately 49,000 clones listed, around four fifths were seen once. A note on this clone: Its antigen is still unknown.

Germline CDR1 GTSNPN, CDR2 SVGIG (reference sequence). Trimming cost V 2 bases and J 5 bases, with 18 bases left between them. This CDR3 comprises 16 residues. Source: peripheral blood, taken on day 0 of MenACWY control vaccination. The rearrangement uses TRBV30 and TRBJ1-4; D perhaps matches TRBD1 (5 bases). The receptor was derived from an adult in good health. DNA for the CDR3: TGTGCCTGGAGTCAGGGCCCATCTCTAAGGAATGAAAAACTGTTTTTT. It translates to CAWSQGPSLRNEKLFF.